This is a list of T cell receptor beta chains from one sample in a study of blood T cell repertoires in COVID-19. TCRdb's copy holds only in-frame clones and misses some; the assay was immunoSEQ multiplex PCR. The sample has about 270,000 clones, about nine tenths seen once. The sample comprised peripheral blood. Every receptor here comes from a person under 30 with COVID-19, enrolled during active disease. The CDR3 runs from the conserved cysteine through the conserved F or W. A D gene is named only where the DNA matches it firmly. Rows may omit the clone size; those that give it use once, few, many or a size class.

cdr3_aa | cdr3_nt | j_call | v_call | d_call | clone_size
CASSTGLAGGGTDTQYF | TGTGCCAGCAGCACCGGACTAGCGGGAGGGGGCACAGATACGCAGTATTTT | TRBJ2-3 | TRBV5-4 | TRBD2 | NA
CASSLDRETEAFF | TGTGCCAGCAGCTTAGACCGGGAAACTGAAGCTTTCTTT | TRBJ1-1 | TRBV11-2 | NA | NA
CASSLGIAGGRYNEQFF | TGTGCCAGCAGTTTGGGTATAGCGGGAGGGCGGTACAATGAGCAGTTCTTC | TRBJ2-1 | TRBV27 | TRBD2 | NA
CASSPRGKDTQYF | TGTGCCAGCAGCCCAAGAGGAAAAGATACGCAGTATTTT | TRBJ2-3 | TRBV3-1/TRBV3-2 | NA | NA
CASSQQGRYNSPLHF | TGTGCCAGCAGCCAACAGGGACGATACAATTCACCCCTCCACTTT | TRBJ1-6 | TRBV21-1 | NA | NA
CASSIGQMNTEAFF | TGTGCCAGCAGTATAGGACAGATGAACACTGAAGCTTTCTTT | TRBJ1-1 | TRBV6-2/TRBV6-3 | NA | few
CASRDRGQGGQETQYF | TGTGCCAGCCGGGACAGGGGGCAGGGTGGGCAAGAGACCCAGTACTTC | TRBJ2-5 | TRBV25-1 | TRBD1 | NA
CASSIGGRGNEQFF | TGTGCCAGTAGTATAGGCGGCAGGGGGAATGAGCAGTTCTTC | TRBJ2-1 | TRBV19 | TRBD1 | NA
CASSQDRSYTEAFF | TGCGCCAGCAGCCAAGATCGGAGTTACACTGAAGCTTTCTTT | TRBJ1-1 | TRBV4-3 | NA | NA
CASSQDSPGLQPQHF | TGCGCCAGCAGCCAAGATTCTCCAGGGTTGCAGCCCCAGCATTTT | TRBJ1-5 | TRBV4-1 | NA | NA
CASSDRTGSSGNTIYF | TGCGCCAGCAGCGACCGGACAGGGTCCTCTGGAAACACCATATATTTT | TRBJ1-3 | TRBV5-1 | TRBD1 | once
CASSLEGRGLYGYTF | TGTGCCAGCAGCTTAGAAGGCAGGGGCTTATATGGCTACACCTTC | TRBJ1-2 | TRBV7-2 | NA | NA
CASSSGLAGIADTQYF | TGTGCCAGCAGCTCGGGACTAGCGGGGATTGCAGATACGCAGTATTTT | TRBJ2-3 | TRBV5-4 | TRBD2 | NA
CASCRRGEYNEQFF | TGTGCCAGCTGTCGGCGGGGCGAATACAATGAGCAGTTCTTC | TRBJ2-1 | TRBV5-6 | NA | NA
CAGGDGPEDEQYF | TGTGCCGGTGGTGACGGCCCAGAGGACGAGCAGTACTTC | TRBJ2-7 | TRBV30 | NA | NA
CASSLVSRQGAGRYNEQFF | TGTGCCAGCAGCTTGGTAAGTCGACAGGGGGCAGGACGCTACAATGAGCAGTTCTTC | TRBJ2-1 | TRBV5-6 | TRBD1 | NA
CASRGLAGRQSGTDTQYF | TGTGCCAGCAGGGGATTGGCCGGGAGGCAATCTGGGACAGATACGCAGTATTTT | TRBJ2-3 | TRBV27 | TRBD2 | once
CASSFSQNTEAFF | TGTGCCAGCAGCTTTTCCCAGAACACTGAAGCTTTCTTT | TRBJ1-1 | TRBV5-4 | NA | NA
CASSFSGYTGELFF | TGTGCCAGCAGCTTTTCAGGATACACCGGGGAGCTGTTTTTT | TRBJ2-2 | TRBV7-2 | NA | NA
CASRTDIWYTEAFF | TGTGCCAGCAGGACCGACATATGGTACACTGAAGCTTTCTTT | TRBJ1-1 | TRBV6-5 | NA | once
CASSLGTSGAQETQYF | TGTGCCAGCAGCCTCGGGACTAGCGGGGCTCAAGAGACCCAGTACTTC | TRBJ2-5 | TRBV5-8 | TRBD2 | NA
CASSGAMGETQYF | TGCGCCAGCAGCGGGGCGATGGGGGAGACCCAGTACTTC | TRBJ2-5 | TRBV5-1 | NA | NA
CASSVARDNEQFF | TGTGCCAGCAGCGTAGCGAGGGACAATGAGCAGTTCTTC | TRBJ2-1 | TRBV9 | NA | NA
CASSLASVVSTGELFF | TGTGCCAGCAGCTTAGCCTCGGTAGTCTCCACCGGGGAGCTGTTTTTT | TRBJ2-2 | TRBV7-2 | NA | once
CASRDRGGINYGYTF | TGCGCCAGCAGGGACAGGGGCGGCATTAACTATGGCTACACCTTC | TRBJ1-2 | TRBV5-1 | TRBD1 | NA